The subject of this entry is one T cell receptor (beta chain). Its antigen remains unknown. RNA was extracted with the RNeasy kit, and a quantity of 0.5 to 1 ug was reverse transcribed using random hexamers. Using its own MiXCR run on the immunoSEQ multiplex PCR reads, TCRdb lists one record per CDR3 protein. Among 180,000 or so distinct CDR3 sequences listed, 85% to 95% were seen once. Trimming pared 4 bases from V and 4 bases from J, leaving 14 bases between. The V gene's germline CDR1 is SQVTM and CDR2 ANQGSEA. The CDR3 totals 14 residues. This entry belongs to a study of CD8 T cells in Susac syndrome. General study findings and limits: It was acknowledged in the study that the number of individuals who were included in its TCR sequencing and HLA analysis was relatively small.

V usage is TRBV29-1 and J usage is TRBJ1-3, with D possibly matching TRBD1 (6 bases). Specimen: CD4+ T cells from PBMCs. The sequence came from a human donor in good health. CDR3 amino acids: CSVAKQGSGNTIYF. Written as DNA, the CDR3 is TGCAGCGTTGCGAAACAGGGTTCCGGAAACACCATATATTTT.